Reported below is one TCR beta chain. The antigen is undetermined. This sample was taken from a study of cytomegalovirus exposure and HLA in healthy donors. Primers included in the PCR were 60 Vbeta and 13 Jbeta primers. Clones were sequenced by immunoSEQ multiplex PCR, and TCRdb holds only the in-frame ones, with some missing. Among about 120,000 clones listed, 60% to 85% were seen once. Study observations and caveats: It was reported that the classifier diagnosed cytomegalovirus status with high specificity and sensitivity in both the original and validation cohorts. The investigators catalogued 164 TCR beta chains as cytomegalovirus-associated. In an earlier analysis, in several hundred donors, most V segments appeared productive either ~90% or ~30% of the time.

Sample: PBMCs. The clonotype originates from a female donor in good health and CMV-seronegative.

CDR3 bases: TGTGCCAGCAGCCTGACGGGGACAGGCTACTACGAGCAGTACTTC. Residues: CASSLTGTGYYEQYF. V usage is TRBV7-6 and J usage is TRBJ2-7; 8 bases line up with TRBD1. The CDR3 runs to 15 residues. The germline CDR1 and CDR2 sequences are SGHVS and FNYEAQ. Trimming removed 5 bases from V and 3 bases from J; junction bases left unmatched: 9.